This T cell receptor (beta chain) was identified in a study of Ad26.COV2.S vaccination and SARS-CoV-2 variants. Study-level information: Donor allocation was to the COV1001 Ad26.COV2.S trial arm.

Looked up from germline, CDR1 is ENHRY and CDR2 is SYGVKD. This CDR3 spans 14 amino acids. V shed 7 bases, J shed 4 bases, and the junction held 8 bases outside the gene matches. Treatment of the sample: 15 to 20 received Ad26.COV2.S at low or high dose, single or two shots; 5 received placebo; per-sample allocation not given. Samples analyzed were those drawn on day 63 after the first vaccine or placebo injection. Donation was by an adult aged 18-55 years who was in Boston. Repertoires were generated with immunoSEQ multiplex PCR, while TCRdb's copy carries only in-frame clones and drops some. The sample consists of some 400,000 clones, 70% to 90% of them appearing once.

The V gene is TRBV10-3, the J gene TRBJ2-7, with TRBD1 matching over 9 bases. The clonotype was recovered from a person between 18 and 65 years old who received the Ad26.COV2.S COVID-19 vaccine or a placebo. Sequences were derived from peripheral blood, sampled in a trial of Ad26.COV2.S vaccine versus placebo. The CDR3 nucleotides are TGTGCCATCACCCCGGGACAGGGACGGTACGAGCAGTACTTC. Translation: CAITPGQGRYEQYF.